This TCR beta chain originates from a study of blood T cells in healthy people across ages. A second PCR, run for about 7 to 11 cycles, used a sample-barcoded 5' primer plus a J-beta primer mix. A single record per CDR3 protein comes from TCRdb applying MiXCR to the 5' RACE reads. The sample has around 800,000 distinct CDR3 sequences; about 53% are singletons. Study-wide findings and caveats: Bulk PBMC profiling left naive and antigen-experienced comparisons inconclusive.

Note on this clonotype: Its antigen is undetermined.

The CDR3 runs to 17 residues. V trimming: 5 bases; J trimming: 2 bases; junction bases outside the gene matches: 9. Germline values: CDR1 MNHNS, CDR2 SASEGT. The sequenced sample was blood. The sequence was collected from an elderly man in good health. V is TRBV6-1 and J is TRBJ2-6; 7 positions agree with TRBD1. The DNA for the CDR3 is TGTGCCAGCAGTCAGGGGGACACCTTGGCTGGGGCCAACGTCCTGACTTTC. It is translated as CASSQGDTLAGANVLTF.